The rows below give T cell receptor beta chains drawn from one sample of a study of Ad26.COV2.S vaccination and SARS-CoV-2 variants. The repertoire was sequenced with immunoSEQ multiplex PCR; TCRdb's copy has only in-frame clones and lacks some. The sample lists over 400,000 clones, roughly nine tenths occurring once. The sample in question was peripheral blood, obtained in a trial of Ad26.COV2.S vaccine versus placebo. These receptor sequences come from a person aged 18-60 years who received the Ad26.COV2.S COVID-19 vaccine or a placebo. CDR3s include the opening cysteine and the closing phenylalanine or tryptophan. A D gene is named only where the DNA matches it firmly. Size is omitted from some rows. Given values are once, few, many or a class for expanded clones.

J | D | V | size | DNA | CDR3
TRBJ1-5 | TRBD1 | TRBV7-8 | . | TGTGCCAGCAGCTCCAAGGGGGCCCCAGAGCATTTT | CASSSKGAPEHF
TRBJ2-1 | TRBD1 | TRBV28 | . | TGTGCCAGCAGTTTAAAGGCCTGGGACAGGGGGTCGCAGTTCTTC | CASSLKAWDRGSQFF
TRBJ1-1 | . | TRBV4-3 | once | TGCGCCAGCAGCCACCTCGGAGGGGGGGCAAGGGACACTGAAGCTTTCTTT | CASSHLGGGARDTEAFF
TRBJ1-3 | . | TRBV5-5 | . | TGTGCCAGCAGCTTGGTTGGGTACTCTGGAAACACCATATATTTT | CASSLVGYSGNTIYF
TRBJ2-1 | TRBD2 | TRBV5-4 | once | TGTGCCAGCAGCTACCTAGCGGGAGATGCGGATGAGCAGTTCTTC | CASSYLAGDADEQFF
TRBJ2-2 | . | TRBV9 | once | TGTGCCAGCAGCCCAAGTAGGGCGACTTACACCGGGGAGCTGTTTTTT | CASSPSRATYTGELFF
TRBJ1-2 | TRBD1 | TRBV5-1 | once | TGCGCCAGCAGCTTGTCCTTCTCGGGACAGGGCTCCTACCTTAACTATGGCTACACCTTC | CASSLSFSGQGSYLNYGYTF
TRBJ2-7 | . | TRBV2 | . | TGTGCCAGCAAATATAACTACGAGCAGTACTTC | CASKYNYEQYF
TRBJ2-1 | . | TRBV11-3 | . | TGTGCCAGTGGGGAAAGCGGGTACGGTTACAATGAGCAGTTCTTC | CASGESGYGYNEQFF
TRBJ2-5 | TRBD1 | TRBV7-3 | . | TGTGCCAGCAGCTTTACAGGGGCGCCGGAGACCCAGTACTTC | CASSFTGAPETQYF
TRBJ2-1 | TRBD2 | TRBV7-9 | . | TGTGCCAGCAGCTTACTAACTAGCGTAGTCAATGAGCAGTTCTTC | CASSLLTSVVNEQFF
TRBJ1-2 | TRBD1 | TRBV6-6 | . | TGTGCCAGCAGTTACGCGGACAGGGGGGGACTCTATGGCTACACCTTC | CASSYADRGGLYGYTF
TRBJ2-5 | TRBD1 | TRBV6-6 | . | TGTGCCAGCAGCAAGACAGGGAAAGAGACCCAGTACTTC | CASSKTGKETQYF
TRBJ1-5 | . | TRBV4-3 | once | TGCGCCAGCAGCCAAGAAAGGCGGCGATACAATCAGCCCCAGCATTTT | CASSQERRRYNQPQHF
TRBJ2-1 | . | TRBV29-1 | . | TGCAGCGTTGGGTCGGGGAGCAATGAGCAGTTCTTC | CSVGSGSNEQFF
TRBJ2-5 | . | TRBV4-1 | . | TGCGCCAGCAGATCACAGGGAACCGCCCAAGAGACCCAGTACTTC | CASRSQGTAQETQYF
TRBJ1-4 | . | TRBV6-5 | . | TGTGCCAGCAGTACCGACAGAGAAAATGAAAAACTGTTTTTT | CASSTDRENEKLFF
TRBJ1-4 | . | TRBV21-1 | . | TGTGCCAGCAGCCCGAGGCGCAGGACAGGGGGCCGCACTAATGAAAAACTGTTTTTT | CASSPRRRTGGRTNEKLFF
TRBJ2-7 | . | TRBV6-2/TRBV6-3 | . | TGTGCCAGCAGTTACTCGTGGAGCTCCTACGAGCAGTACTTC | CASSYSWSSYEQYF
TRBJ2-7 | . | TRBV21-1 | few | TGTGCCAGCACTCGGGACCCCGTCTACGAGCAGTACTTC | CASTRDPVYEQYF
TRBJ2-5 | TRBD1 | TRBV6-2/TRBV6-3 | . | TGTGCCAGCAGTTACTCGGACAGGGAGACCCAGTACTTC | CASSYSDRETQYF
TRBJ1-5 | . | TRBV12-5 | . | TGTGCTAGTGGTTTGGGGACAGTTTATAGCAATCAGCCCCAGCATTTT | CASGLGTVYSNQPQHF
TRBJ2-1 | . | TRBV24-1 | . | TGTGCCACCAGTGATTTGGGGCACTGGAGGCTCTTC | CATSDLGHWRLF
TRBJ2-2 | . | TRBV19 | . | TGTGCCAGTAGTATCCCGAGGGGATGGGACACCGGGGAGCTGTTTTTT | CASSIPRGWDTGELFF
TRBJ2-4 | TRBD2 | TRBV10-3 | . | TGTGCCATCAGTGATGGGGTAGCGGGAGTCGGGAACATTCAGTACTTC | CAISDGVAGVGNIQYF
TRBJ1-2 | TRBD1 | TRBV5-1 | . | TGCGCCAGCAGCTTGCTAACAGGGGGAGGGAGTGGCTACACCTTC | CASSLLTGGGSGYTF
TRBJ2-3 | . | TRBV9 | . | TGTGCCAGCAGCGTAGCTAGTTACCAAGATACGCAGTATTTT | CASSVASYQDTQYF
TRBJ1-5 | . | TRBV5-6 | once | TGTGCCAGCAGCGTGTCTAGCAATCAGCCCCAGCATTTT | CASSVSSNQPQHF
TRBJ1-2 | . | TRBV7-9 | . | TGTGCCAGCAGCTTAGGAAGGGGCGCTTATGGCTACACCTTC | CASSLGRGAYGYTF
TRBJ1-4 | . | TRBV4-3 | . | TGCGCCAGCAGCCATCTGCCTAGGACGTGGGACGGTCCAACTAATGAAAAACTGTTTTTT | CASSHLPRTWDGPTNEKLFF
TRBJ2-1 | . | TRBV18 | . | TGTGCCAGCTCACCACGGCAGATATACAATGAGCAGTTCTTC | CASSPRQIYNEQFF
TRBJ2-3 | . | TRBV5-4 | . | TGTGCCAGCAACTTGGCCATTTCTCCATATACGCAGTATTTT | CASNLAISPYTQYF
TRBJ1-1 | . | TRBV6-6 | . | TGTGCCAGCGGGGTCCGGGAGATAGCTTTCTTT | CASGVREIAFF
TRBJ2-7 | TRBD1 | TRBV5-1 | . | TGCGCCAGCAGCTTGAGGGACAGCCCTACCTACGAGCAGTACTTC | CASSLRDSPTYEQYF
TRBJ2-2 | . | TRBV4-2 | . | TGTGCCAGCAGCCAAGTGGACCGACGGACCGGGGAGCTGTTTTTT | CASSQVDRRTGELFF
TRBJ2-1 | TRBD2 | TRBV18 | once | TGTGCCAGCTCACCGACAGGACTAGCGGGTTACAATGAGCAGTTCTTC | CASSPTGLAGYNEQFF
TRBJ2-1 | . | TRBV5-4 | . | TGTGCCAGCAGCTTGGCCGTGGGCGGGGGCTACTACAATGAGCAGTTCTTC | CASSLAVGGGYYNEQFF
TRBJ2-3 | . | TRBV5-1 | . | TGCGCCAGCAGCTTGGTTGGGGCTAGCACAGATACGCAGTATTTT | CASSLVGASTDTQYF
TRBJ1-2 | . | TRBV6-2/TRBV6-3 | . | TGTGCCAGCAGTTCGGTCGGCAGGGGAAGATACGGCTACACCTTC | CASSSVGRGRYGYTF
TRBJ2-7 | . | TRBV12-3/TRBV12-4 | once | TGTGCCAGCAGGAGCTCCTACGAGCAGTACTTC | CASRSSYEQYF
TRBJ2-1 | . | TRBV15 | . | TGTGCCACCAGCAGAGATCCGGGCGATGAGCAGTTCTTC | CATSRDPGDEQFF
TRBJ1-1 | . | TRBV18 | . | TGTGCCAGCTCACCATCGGGGGAAGCTTTCTTT | CASSPSGEAFF
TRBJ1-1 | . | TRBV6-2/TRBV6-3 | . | TGTGCCAGCAGTTACTCTTGGCCAGACAGAAACACTGAAGCTTTCTTT | CASSYSWPDRNTEAFF
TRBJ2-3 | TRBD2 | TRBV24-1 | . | TGTGCCACCAGTGACGGACTAGCGGGGTGGTGGGATACGCAGTATTTT | CATSDGLAGWWDTQYF
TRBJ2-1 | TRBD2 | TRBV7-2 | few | TGTGCCAGCAGCTTATATAGCGGGATTGTGGGTTACAATGAGCAGTTCTTC | CASSLYSGIVGYNEQFF
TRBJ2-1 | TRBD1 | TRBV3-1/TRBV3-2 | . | TGTGCCAGCAGCCAACGCGGATGGGACAGGGCCTACAATGAGCAGTTCTTC | CASSQRGWDRAYNEQFF
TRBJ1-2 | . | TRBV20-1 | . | TGCAGTGCCCAGTTTGGGCTCGGCTACACCTTC | CSAQFGLGYTF
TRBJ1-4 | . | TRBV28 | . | TGTGCCAGCAGTCCCGGCCCCCCAAATTGGCTGTTTTTT | CASSPGPPNWLFF
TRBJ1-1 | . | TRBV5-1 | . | TGCGCCAGCAGAAGGGACACGAACACTGAAGCTTTCTTT | CASRRDTNTEAFF
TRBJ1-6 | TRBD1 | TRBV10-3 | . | TGTGCCATCAGTGACCGGGACAGGGGAAGTTCACCCCTCCACTTT | CAISDRDRGSSPLHF
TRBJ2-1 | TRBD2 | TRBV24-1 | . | TGTGCCACCAGTGATTTGGGACTAGCGGGGTTCAATGAGCAGTTCTTC | CATSDLGLAGFNEQFF
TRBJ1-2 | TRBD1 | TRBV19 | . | TGTGCCAGTAGTCCCCGACAGGGGATTGGTAACTATGGCTACACCTTC | CASSPRQGIGNYGYTF
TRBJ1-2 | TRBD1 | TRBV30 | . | TGTGCCTGGACCCTAAGACCGGGACAGGGGAGCTATGGCTACACCTTC | CAWTLRPGQGSYGYTF
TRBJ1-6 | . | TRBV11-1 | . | TGTGCCAGCAGCTTAGAGGGGGAAGGTTCACCCCTCCACTTT | CASSLEGEGSPLHF
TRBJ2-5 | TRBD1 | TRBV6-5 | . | TGTGCCAGCAGTTACGCCGGACAGGGGTCGGAGACCCAGTACTTC | CASSYAGQGSETQYF
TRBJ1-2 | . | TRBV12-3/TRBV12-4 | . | TGTGCCAGTTTGACAGGCCCTAACTATGGCTACACCTTC | CASLTGPNYGYTF
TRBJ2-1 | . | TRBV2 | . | TGTGCCAGCAGTGACAGGGCCCATGAGCAGTTCTTC | CASSDRAHEQFF
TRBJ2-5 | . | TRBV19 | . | TGTGCCAGTAGTATAGGAGGGTCCTTGGAGACCCAGTACTTC | CASSIGGSLETQYF
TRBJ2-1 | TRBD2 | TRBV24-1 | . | TGTGCCACCAGTGATCCCGGGACTAGCGCCGATGAGCAGTTCTTC | CATSDPGTSADEQFF